This entry features one T cell receptor beta chain sequence. As yet, its antigen is unknown. This record belongs to a study of T cell responses to AZD1222 COVID-19 vaccine. General study findings and limits: At 160-218 and 743-854, vaccine-associated CD4 TCRs were dominant, and they spanned spike.

Method: immunoSEQ multiplex PCR; TCRdb's copy keeps in-frame clones and lacks some. The table has 90,000 to 130,000 clones, approximately 94% seen once; the top ten hold 2.5% to 3%. The CDR3 has 15 residues. V was cut by 2 bases and J by 6 bases, with 15 bases left in between. Germline loops: CDR1 SGHTS, CDR2 YDEGEE. The V gene is TRBV5-8, the J gene TRBJ1-5, with a possible D match to TRBD1 (5 bases). The material sequenced was peripheral blood, taken 28 days after the second AZD1222 dose. The sequence derives from an adult who received the AZD1222 COVID-19 vaccine. The CDR3 sequence: CASSLPGSNPQPQHF. DNA for the CDR3: TGTGCCAGCAGCTTACCAGGGAGTAATCCTCAGCCCCAGCATTTT.